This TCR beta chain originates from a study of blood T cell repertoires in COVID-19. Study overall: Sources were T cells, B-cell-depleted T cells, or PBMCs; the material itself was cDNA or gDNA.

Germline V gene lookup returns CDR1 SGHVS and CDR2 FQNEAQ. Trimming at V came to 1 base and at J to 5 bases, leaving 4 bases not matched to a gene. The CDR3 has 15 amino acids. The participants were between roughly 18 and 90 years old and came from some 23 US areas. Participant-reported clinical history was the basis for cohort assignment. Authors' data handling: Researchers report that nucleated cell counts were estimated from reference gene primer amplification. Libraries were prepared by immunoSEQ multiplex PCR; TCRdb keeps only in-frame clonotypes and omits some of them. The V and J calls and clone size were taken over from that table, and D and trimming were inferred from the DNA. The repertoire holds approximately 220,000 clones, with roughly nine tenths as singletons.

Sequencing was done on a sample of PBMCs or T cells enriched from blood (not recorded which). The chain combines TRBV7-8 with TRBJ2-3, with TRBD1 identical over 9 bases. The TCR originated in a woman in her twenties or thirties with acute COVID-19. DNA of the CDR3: TGTGCCAGCAGCTTAGAGGACAGGGGAGGAGATACGCAGTATTTT. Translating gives CASSLEDRGGDTQYF.